This TCR beta chain was sequenced during a study of early T cells in non-severe SARS-CoV-2 infection. At the level of the study: Bulk RNA from unsorted whole blood was sequenced; chains were unpaired. Study-level findings and limits: VDJdb-based annotation leaned toward anti-spike CD8 responses and missed private and CD4 specificities.

This clonotype turned up a few times. Its target is unknown. Per germline, CDR1 DFQATT and CDR2 SNEGSKA (reference sequence). The V and J ends lost 1 base and 2 bases respectively, with 10 bases between them. This CDR3 region has 14 residues. Tagging with unique molecular identifiers was applied to individual cDNA molecules. TCRdb re-analysed the 5' RACE reads in MiXCR, keeping a single row per CDR3 protein. This table holds about 68,000 distinct CDR3 sequences, around 9.9% found once. The origin of this receptor is an adult who was a healthcare worker with PCR-confirmed SARS-CoV-2 infection or an uninfected control (not recorded which). J is TRBJ2-3 and V is TRBV20-1; unclear D gene. Sequences were obtained from whole blood. CDR3 amino acids: CSARVPGYTDTQYF. CDR3 DNA: TGCAGTGCTAGAGTCCCCGGTTACACAGATACGCAGTATTTT.